This T cell receptor beta chain is from a study of somatic mutations in cytotoxic T cells in rheumatoid arthritis (TCRdb year 2017). For the wider study: Patient peripheral blood (approximately 27 ml EDTA) was drawn right after diagnosis and before any treatment started. Some T-cell populations stained with V beta antibodies were sorted by flow on a FACSAria II or Sony SH800 to nearly 100% purity, with sorted V beta1+ cells additionally subjected to TCRB sequencing. To characterize clonality, the study used TCRB deep sequencing while asking whether somatic mutations are carried by expanded CD8+ T-cell clones in newly diagnosed, untreated rheumatoid arthritis. A total of more than 55 rheumatoid arthritis patients and 20 to 25 healthy controls underwent TCRB deep sequencing. Patient and control groups had essentially identical median ages.

The CDR3 numbers 13 residues from cysteine through phenylalanine. The kept DNA is CDR3 alone, 39 bases in frame from the first base. The junction carries 5 bases between V and J, which are trimmed by 2 bases and 1 base respectively. The germline V gene provides CDR1 MNHNS and CDR2 SASEGT. Flow cytometry confirmed the purity of CD4+ and CD8+ cells that had been isolated by positive magnetic bead selection on an AutoMACS. After a first flow cytometry screen using a TCR V beta antibody panel, clonal expansions were characterized through TCRB deep sequencing of sorted CD8+ fractions. Peripheral blood mononuclear cells were isolated by Ficoll-Paque PLUS density gradient separation. DNA from CD4-enriched, CD8-enriched or PBMC samples was extracted using Nucleospin Tissue or Tissue XS kits and then quantified on a Qubit 2.0 fluorometer. Comments on this clone: It lacks a known antigen. There are no base qualities to consult, and no much larger clone falls within one base.

Genomic DNA underwent TCRB CDR3 sequencing using the immunoSEQ assay. The authors' pipeline ran thus. Only a few patient CD8+ clones larger than 1% matched published virus-specific TCRB sequences when compared against them. Nothing other than productive TCRB rearrangements was included in the analyses. Clonality was expressed as a Shannon entropy-based productive clonality index, with each clone defined by a unique TCRB CDR3 sequence. Repertoire overlap between two samples was calculated from the template counts of each clone relative to total templates per sample. V-gene usage from TCRB sequencing and V-gene usage measured by flow cytometry were correlated (Spearman r of about 0.56). TCRdb carries this immuneACCESS record with in-frame sequences only. Its versions omit some clonotypes, under half of them owing to an unresolved V gene in the studies checked, with the rest unexplained. V and J calls and clone size are those listed in that table; D and trimming were worked out from the DNA. The sample yields about 19,000 clones; roughly four fifths were counted once. About 14% of the sample is held by the ten biggest clonotypes.

Results and caveats for the whole study, not just this receptor: Healthy controls showed no age-related increase in CD8+ clonality, whereas patients did (Spearman r ≈ 0.47). The slight underrepresentation of TRBV07 in patients was not corrected for multiple comparisons. There was no significant difference in CD8+ T-cell clonality between rheumatoid arthritis patients and age-matched healthy controls. In about an eighth of the roughly 65 patients, more than 20% of CD8+ cells belonged to the largest CD8+ clone, while several identical CD8+ TCRB sequences were shared between blood and synovial fluid. The antigen targets of the expanded CD8+ clones were unknown, and absence from virus-specific databases did not rule out viral specificity.

This clonotype was obtained from an adult with rheumatoid arthritis. Here the chain combines TRBV6-1 and TRBJ1-1, with the D gene uncertain. Sequenced material: CD8+ T cells sorted from blood. The CDR3 sequence is CASSEKQNTEAFF. The DNA sequence is TGTGCCAGCAGTGAAAAGCAGAACACTGAAGCTTTCTTT.